The 21 T cell receptor beta chains listed next were all sequenced from one sample in a study of PD-1 blockade in mismatch repair-deficient tumors. Measured with immunoSEQ multiplex PCR; TCRdb has only the in-frame clones, and not every one. The data show roughly 80,000 clones, over 70% seen once. The material was peripheral blood, obtained 12 weeks after starting pembrolizumab. The receptors were sampled from an adult with mismatch repair-deficient cancer.

The J gene is TRBJ2-5, the V gene TRBV11-3, with D unresolved. The CDR3 covers 14 residues. V gave up 2 bases and J gave up 2 bases, with 9 bases separating them. Germline CDR1 is SGHNT and CDR2 is YENEEA. The CDR3 DNA is TGTGCCAGCAGCTTACAGACTGATCAAGAGACCCAGTACTTC. Its translation is CASSLQTDQETQYF.

The CDR3 DNA follows: TGTGCCACCAGCAGAGATGAGACTAGCGGGACGCAAGAGACCCAGTACTTC. Its protein product is CATSRDETSGTQETQYF. The chain has TRBV15 and TRBJ2-5, with TRBD2 matching over 11 bases. The CDR3 length is 17 residues. V shed 0 bases, J shed 2 bases, and the junction held 5 bases outside the gene matches. Germline assignment: CDR1 LNHNV and CDR2 YYDKDF (reference sequence).

This sequence joins TRBV11-1 and TRBJ2-7; D may be TRBD2 (5 bases). Per germline, CDR1 SGHAT and CDR2 FQDESV (reference sequence). The CDR3 sequence is 15 residues long. With 1 base removed from V and 1 base from J, the gap between germline ends came to 11 bases. The CDR3 spells CASSLEEGRSYEQYF. The CDR3 DNA sequence: TGTGCCAGCAGCTTAGAAGAGGGCCGGTCCTACGAGCAGTACTTC. The complete variable domain, with remaining parts taken from reference TRBV11-1 and TRBJ2-7, reads EAEVAQSPRYKITEKSQAVAFWCDPISGHATLYWYRQILGQGPELLVQFQDESVVDDSQLPKDRFSAERLKGVDSTLKIQPAELGDSAMYLCASSLEEGRSYEQYFGPGTRLTVT.

The V and J genes are TRBV30 and TRBJ1-2; 9 bases fit TRBD1. V gave up 2 bases and J gave up 7 bases; unmatched junction bases: 5. Germline V CDR1 and CDR2: GTSNPN, SVGIG (reference sequence). The CDR3 runs to 13 residues. The CDR3 reads CAWSPQGAGGYTF. The CDR3 coding sequence is TGTGCCTGGAGTCCACAGGGGGCGGGTGGCTACACCTTC. The full variable domain, completed using reference TRBV30 and TRBJ1-2, is SQTIHQWPATLVQPVGSPLSLECTVEGTSNPNLYWYRQAAGRGLQLLFYSVGIGQISSEVPQNLSASRPQDRQFILSSKKLLLSDSGFYLCAWSPQGAGGYTFGSGTRLTVV.

The rearrangement joins TRBV7-6 to TRBJ1-3, with D hard to call. The germline V and J ends were trimmed by 2 bases and 4 bases, with 9 bases remaining between them. CDR1 SGHVS and CDR2 FNYEAQ come from the germline V gene. CDR3 size: 14 residues. CDR3 nucleotides: TGTGCCAGCAGCTTATCCGGGTCGGGAAACACCATATATTTT. Translated: CASSLSGSGNTIYF.

This rearrangement joins TRBV21-1 to TRBJ2-3. TRBV21-1 counts as a pseudogene. The CDR3 is 14 amino acids. The CDR3 sequence: CASSKIPRPDTQYF. Written as DNA, the CDR3 is TGTGCCAGCAGCAAAATACCGAGACCAGATACGCAGTATTTT.

This clone has a count of ten or more. This rearrangement joins TRBV28 to TRBJ2-5, with 7 bases matching TRBD1. The CDR3 is 14 residues long. Germline V gene sequence: CDR1 MDHEN, CDR2 SYDVKM. V dropped 6 bases and J dropped 4; count of bases not matched to a gene: 8. CDR3 amino acids: CASSRPTGAETQYF. DNA of the CDR3: TGTGCCAGCAGCCGACCAACAGGGGCAGAGACCCAGTACTTC.

The chain combines TRBV18 with TRBJ2-3; 7 bases line up with TRBD2. Germline CDR1 and CDR2: KGHSH and LQKENI. CDR3 length equals 14 residues. Trimming took 3 bases from V and 8 from J; bases not matched to a gene: 8. CDR3 sequence: CASSPRNIAGTQYF. CDR3 coding DNA: TGTGCCAGCTCACCTAGGAATATAGCGGGTACGCAGTATTTT.

This clone turned up a few times. The chain is built from TRBV19 and TRBJ2-7; 9 nucleotides match TRBD2. CDR3 size: 14 residues. With 5 bases clipped from V and 2 bases from J, the junction kept 4 bases outside the gene matches. Germline values: CDR1 LNHDA, CDR2 SQIVND (reference sequence). The CDR3 sequence is CASSSAGGPYEQYF. CDR3 in DNA: TGTGCCAGTAGTTCAGCGGGAGGCCCCTACGAGCAGTACTTC.

V and J are TRBV7-8 and TRBJ2-1; 10 bases agree with TRBD2. CDR1 is SGHVS and CDR2 is FQNEAQ in the germline V gene. Trimming took 5 bases from V and 3 from J; bases not matched to a gene: 4. The CDR3 has 15 residues. The chain's CDR3 is CASSPLAGLYNEQFF. The CDR3 nucleotides read TGTGCCAGCAGCCCACTAGCGGGACTCTACAATGAGCAGTTCTTC.

The CDR3 DNA reads as TGTGCCAGCAGCCCTGGACAGTCGGAGACCCAGTACTTC. This translates into CASSPGQSETQYF. V usage is TRBV5-4 and J usage is TRBJ2-5; D perhaps matches TRBD1 (6 bases). The CDR3 has 13 amino acids. Trimming took off 4 bases at V and 5 bases at J, with 12 bases between the two ends. CDR1 is SGHNT, CDR2 YYREEE, per germline (reference sequence). The full variable domain, its missing parts supplied by reference TRBV5-4 and TRBJ2-5, is ETGVTQSPTHLIKTRGQQVTLRCSSQSGHNTVSWYQQALGQGPQFIFQYYREEENGRGNFPPRFSGLQFPNYSSELNVNALELDDSALYLCASSPGQSETQYFGPGTRLLVL.

The rearrangement links TRBV7-9 to TRBJ2-1; TRBD2 agrees at 10 bases. The ends lost 3 bases at V and 6 bases at J; junction bases unmatched: 5. Germline values: CDR1 SEHNR, CDR2 FQNEAQ (reference sequence). The CDR3 is 15 residues long. The CDR3 sequence is CASSFLAGEINEQFF. CDR3 DNA sequence: TGTGCCAGCAGCTTCCTAGCGGGAGAGATCAATGAGCAGTTCTTC.

This clone was counted only a few times. This chain joins TRBV4-2 and TRBJ2-7; D unclear. Per germline, CDR1 LGHNA and CDR2 YNFKEQ. V lost 4 bases to trimming and J lost 0 bases, with 7 bases between them. The CDR3 extends over 13 amino acids. The CDR3 spells CASSLGPSYEQYF. In DNA form, the CDR3 reads TGTGCCAGCAGCCTCGGTCCCTCCTACGAGCAGTACTTC.

The chain carries TRBV30 and TRBJ2-1; 8 nucleotides align to TRBD2. CDR1 and CDR2 (germline): GTSNPN, SVGIG (reference sequence). CDR3 length equals 14 residues. V lost 0 bases to trimming and J lost 15 bases; unmatched junction nucleotides: 13. Written as DNA, the CDR3 is TGTGCCTGGAGTGTACAAGGAGCCGGGACTAGGTTGTTCTTC. Its protein is CAWSVQGAGTRLFF.

This chain joins TRBV7-3 and TRBJ2-2; TRBD2 might be the D (5 bases). Germline values: CDR1 SGHTA, CDR2 FQGTGA. This CDR3 is built from 16 residues. Trimming stripped 3 bases from V and 4 bases from J, with 15 bases between. The CDR3 DNA reads as TGTGCCAGCAGCTTTGGGATAGCGTCGGGCACCGGGGAGCTGTTTTTT. Amino acid sequence: CASSFGIASGTGELFF.

This clone was detected a few times. The chain uses TRBV2 and TRBJ2-2; D might be TRBD1 (6 bases). Looked up from germline, CDR1 is SNHLY and CDR2 is FYNNEI. This CDR3 is 15 amino acids long. V dropped 6 bases and J dropped 3 bases, with 14 bases sitting between them. In DNA, the CDR3 is TGTGCCAGCAGGGGAACAGGGTCGGACACCGGGGAGCTGTTTTTT. Translation gives CASRGTGSDTGELFF.

The chain has TRBV5-1 and TRBJ2-5; unclear D gene. The CDR3 consists of 11 residues. CDR1 and CDR2 from the germline V gene are SGHRS and YFSETQ. The germline V and J ends were trimmed by 7 bases and 5 bases, with 9 bases remaining between them. CDR3 sequence reads: CASLGRETQYF. The CDR3 coding sequence is TGCGCCAGCCTAGGCAGGGAGACCCAGTACTTC.

The rearrangement links TRBV11-2 to TRBJ2-1; perhaps TRBD2 as D (6 bases). CDR1 is SGHAT, CDR2 FQNNGV, per germline. V gave up 1 base and J gave up 0 bases, with 10 bases separating them. This CDR3 contains 16 residues. The CDR3 nucleotides read TGTGCCAGCAGCTTAGCCGGGAGCTCCTCCTACAATGAGCAGTTCTTC. Its protein is CASSLAGSSSYNEQFF.

As DNA, the CDR3 is TGTGCCAGCAGCCAAGCGGCAGGGCAGACGAACACTGAAGCTTTCTTT. This gives the protein CASSQAAGQTNTEAFF. The chain couples TRBV4-2 to TRBJ1-1; a possible D gene is TRBD1 (5 bases). The CDR3 spans 16 residues. The germline gives CDR1 LGHNA, CDR2 YNFKEQ. V lost 1 base and J lost 1, with 13 bases in between.

CDR3 in amino acids: CASSYTSGSYEQYF. The CDR3, as DNA: TGTGCCAGCAGTTACACTAGCGGGAGCTACGAGCAGTACTTC. The gene calls are TRBV5-4 and TRBJ2-7; 11 bases align to TRBD2. V was pared by 5 bases and J by 3 bases, with 4 bases of the junction left unmatched. The germline V gene encodes CDR1 SGHNT and CDR2 YYREEE (reference sequence). This CDR3 spans 14 amino acids.

The chain combines TRBV7-3 with TRBJ1-5; 8 nucleotides line up with TRBD1. Germline V gives CDR1 SGHTA, CDR2 FQGTGA. The junction had 6 bases not matched to a gene; V was cut back by 6 bases and J by 5 bases. The CDR3 consists of 14 residues. The CDR3 DNA reads as TGTGCCAGCAGACCCGACAGGGGACATCAGCCCCAGCATTTT. Translation: CASRPDRGHQPQHF.